The 23 T cell receptor beta chains presented below share a single source sample, sequenced in a study of PD-1 blockade in classical Hodgkin lymphoma. All trial patients relapsed after autologous stem cell transplantation. Some clones are missing from TCRdb's copy, which holds only in-frame ones; the method was immunoSEQ multiplex PCR. The sample holds around 23,000 clones, around three quarters seen once. This specimen consisted of peripheral blood mononuclear cells (PBMCs), obtained before the second cycle of nivolumab. The receptors originated from a human donor with classical Hodgkin lymphoma.

The rearrangement uses TRBV7-9 and TRBJ1-1; unclear D gene. This CDR3 spans 13 amino acids. V was cut by 1 base and J by 1 base, with 4 bases left in between. CDR1 is SEHNR, CDR2 FQNEAQ, per germline (reference sequence). This CDR3 reads CASSLVANTEAFF. In DNA form, the CDR3 reads TGTGCCAGCAGCTTAGTCGCGAACACTGAAGCTTTCTTT.

This clone was observed a single time. The DNA for the CDR3 is TGTGCCAGCAGTTTAACCGGACAGGTTTCCATATATTTT. As protein: CASSLTGQVSIYF. The chain joins TRBV28 to TRBJ1-3; 7 nucleotides line up with TRBD1. V was clipped by 2 bases and J by 11 bases; unmatched bases: 6. From germline, CDR1 is MDHEN and CDR2 SYDVKM. CDR3 size: 13 residues.

This clone was counted a few times. The rearrangement uses TRBV20-1 and TRBJ1-5; D is unclear. Germline V gene data show CDR1 as DFQATT and CDR2 as SNEGSKA (reference sequence). The CDR3 totals 11 residues. With 1 base removed from V and 5 bases from J, the gap between germline ends came to 3 bases. The CDR3 coding sequence is TGCAGTGCTAGAGGGGATCAGCCCCAGCATTTT. Protein sequence: CSARGDQPQHF.

The chain carries TRBV5-6 and TRBJ2-5, with 13 bases fitting TRBD2. V shed 5 bases and J 9 bases; nucleotides not matched to a gene: 10. CDR1 is SGHDT, CDR2 YYEEEE, per germline. This CDR3 contains 15 residues. The CDR3 coding sequence is TGTGCCAGCAGGCAACTAGCGGGAGGGCCGACCCCCCAGTACTTC. Protein product: CASRQLAGGPTPQYF. Together with reference TRBV5-6 and TRBJ2-5, the CDR3 gives the full variable domain: DAGVTQSPTHLIKTRGQQVTLRCSPKSGHDTVSWYQQALGQGPQFIFQYYEEEERQRGNFPDRFSGHQFPNYSSELNVNALLLGDSALYLCASRQLAGGPTPQYFGPGTRLLVL.

The CDR3: CASSPNSYEQYV. The CDR3 DNA is TGTGCCAGCAGCCCAAATTCCTACGAGCAGTACGTC. V and J are TRBV7-2 and TRBJ2-7, with D unclear. V shed 5 bases and J shed 1 base, with 6 bases lying between them. This CDR3 is 12 amino acids long. The germline V gene encodes CDR1 SGHTA and CDR2 FQGNSA.

The CDR3 DNA is TGTGCCAGCAGCCCCAGGGACCTCTATGGCTACACCTTC. Amino acids: CASSPRDLYGYTF. The chain joins TRBV6-1 to TRBJ1-2; D is perhaps TRBD1 (5 bases). Germline V gene sequence: CDR1 MNHNS, CDR2 SASEGT. The V end lost 6 bases, the J end lost 4 bases, and 12 bases lay between the germline ends. The CDR3 runs 13 residues.

The V and J genes are TRBV7-9 and TRBJ2-1, with 9 bases aligning to TRBD1. Germline values: CDR1 SEHNR, CDR2 FQNEAQ (reference sequence). Trimming removed 3 bases from V and 1 base from J; junction bases left unmatched: 1. The CDR3 spans 15 residues. CDR3 coding DNA: TGTGCCAGCAGCTTGGGACAGGGATCCTACAATGAGCAGTTCTTC. Translation gives CASSLGQGSYNEQFF.

This clone was counted a single time. The chain uses TRBV6-5 and TRBJ2-7; 11 nucleotides line up with TRBD2. This CDR3 contains 15 residues. The germline V gene encodes CDR1 MNHEY and CDR2 SVGAGI. The V gene end was trimmed by 6 bases and the J gene end by 4 bases; junction bases not matched to a gene: 8. In DNA form, the CDR3 reads TGTGCCAGCAGCGAACCTACTAGCGGGAGTTACGAGCAGTACTTC. It translates to CASSEPTSGSYEQYF.

A remark on this clone: A read error may account for a junction end that differs from germline. This chain uses TRBV10-1 with TRBJ2-3; D is unresolved. The germline CDR1 and CDR2 sequences are WNHNN and SYGVQD (reference sequence). CDR3 length: 12 amino acids. The CDR3 reads CASSEYLERIHF. For the CDR3, the DNA is TGCGCCAGCAGTGAGTACCTGGAACGAATACACTTT.

V is TRBV27 and J is TRBJ1-1, with 7 bases matching TRBD1. V trimming: 6 bases; J trimming: 0 bases; junction bases outside the gene matches: 7. The CDR3 length is 15 residues. Per the germline V gene, CDR1 is MNHEY and CDR2 is SMNVEV (reference sequence). CDR3 amino acids: CASSQIQGLNTEAFF. Here the CDR3 DNA reads TGTGCCAGCAGCCAGATACAGGGGCTGAACACTGAAGCTTTCTTT.

This chain uses TRBV11-2 with TRBJ2-5; 10 bases align to TRBD2. CDR1 is SGHAT, CDR2 FQNNGV, per germline. The CDR3 is 16 amino acids. Trimming at V came to 6 bases and at J to 7 bases, leaving 14 bases not matched to a gene. The CDR3: CASSLDIAGGRGTQYF. CDR3 sequence (DNA): TGTGCCAGCAGTTTGGATATAGCGGGAGGACGGGGGACCCAGTACTTC. The full variable domain, with the rest looked up from reference TRBV11-2 and TRBJ2-5, is EAGVAQSPRYKIIEKRQSVAFWCNPISGHATLYWYQQILGQGPKLLIQFQNNGVVDDSQLPKDRFSAERLKGVDSTLKIQPAKLEDSAVYLCASSLDIAGGRGTQYFGPGTRLLVL.

The chain recombines TRBV2 with TRBJ2-3; 12 nucleotides align to TRBD1. Per the germline V gene, CDR1 is SNHLY and CDR2 is FYNNEI. The CDR3 has 15 amino acids. V dropped 3 bases and J dropped 5; count of bases not matched to a gene: 3. The CDR3 spells CASSEGQGARDTQYF. DNA for the CDR3: TGTGCCAGCAGTGAGGGACAGGGGGCGCGAGATACGCAGTATTTT.

The chain couples TRBV6-5 to TRBJ2-2, with 10 bases that match TRBD1. With V trimmed by 4 bases and J by 4 bases, 6 bases remained unmatched. Germline V gene lookup returns CDR1 MNHEY and CDR2 SVGAGI. This CDR3 has 16 residues. CDR3 nucleotides: TGTGCCAGCAGTTCTATTGGGGACAGGGGCACCGGGGAGCTGTTTTTT. Translating gives CASSSIGDRGTGELFF.

The DNA for the CDR3 is TGTGCCAGCAGCTTGGAGGCGGGACAGATGAACACTGAAGCTTTCTTT. Its protein is CASSLEAGQMNTEAFF. This sequence joins TRBV5-6 and TRBJ1-1; TRBD1 aligns across 7 bases. The CDR3 is 16 amino acids. Germline CDR1 SGHDT, CDR2 YYEEEE. With V trimmed by 0 bases and J by 0 bases, 5 bases remained unmatched.

The chain joins TRBV29-1 to TRBJ2-1; 7 nucleotides agree with TRBD1. This CDR3 comprises 15 residues. The V and J ends lost 1 base and 0 bases, in that order; junction bases with no gene match: 3. Looked up from germline, CDR1 is SQVTM and CDR2 is ANQGSEA. The CDR3 region has the DNA TGCAGCGTTGAAGGGACAGGATACTCCTACAATGAGCAGTTCTTC. Its translation is CSVEGTGYSYNEQFF.

The chain employs TRBV19 and TRBJ2-2, with D unclear. CDR3 length: 14 amino acids. The V end lost 4 bases, the J end lost 3 bases, and 9 bases lay between the germline ends. Germline CDR1 is LNHDA and CDR2 is SQIVND (reference sequence). This CDR3 reads CASSTLVDTGELFF. CDR3 sequence (DNA): TGTGCCAGTAGTACCTTAGTGGACACCGGGGAGCTGTTTTTT.

CDR3 loop: CASSLVVGYGYTF. The CDR3 nucleotides read TGCGCCAGCAGCTTGGTGGTAGGATATGGCTACACCTTC. The rearrangement joins TRBV5-1 to TRBJ1-2; D ambiguous. The CDR3 contains 13 residues. V dropped 0 bases and J dropped 5 bases, with 8 bases sitting between them. In germline, CDR1 is SGHRS, CDR2 YFSETQ.

J is TRBJ2-5 and V is TRBV11-2, with D perhaps given as TRBD1 or TRBD2 (6 bases each). The V end lost 4 bases, the J end lost 5 bases, and 17 bases lay between the germline ends. Germline loops: CDR1 SGHAT, CDR2 FQNNGV. The CDR3 contains 15 residues. The CDR3 region is CASSSRWGAGETQYF. The CDR3 nucleotides are TGTGCCAGCAGCTCAAGATGGGGGGCCGGGGAGACCCAGTACTTC.

This rearrangement joins TRBV4-2 to TRBJ2-5; 11 nucleotides agree with TRBD2. The V segment lost 0 bases and the J segment 1 base; nucleotides outside the gene matches: 10. Germline V lookup: CDR1 LGHNA, CDR2 YNFKEQ. The length of the CDR3 is 19 residues. The CDR3 here is CASSQEGLAEWGAQETQYF. In nucleotides, the CDR3 is TGTGCCAGCAGCCAAGAGGGACTAGCGGAGTGGGGGGCCCAAGAGACCCAGTACTTC.

This clone was seen a single time. The chain combines TRBV5-4 with TRBJ1-2, with a weak D call TRBD1 (5 bases). This CDR3 is built from 16 residues. Trimming stripped 4 bases from V and 0 bases from J, with 16 bases between. The V gene's germline CDR1 is SGHNT and CDR2 YYREEE (reference sequence). CDR3 sequence (DNA): TGTGCCAGCAGCCGGGGACCTACTACGTCTAACTATGGCTACACCTTC. Residues: CASSRGPTTSNYGYTF.

The chain couples TRBV4-1 to TRBJ1-1; D is uncertain. V was clipped by 1 base and J by 0 bases, with 6 bases between them. The CDR3 has 14 amino acids. The germline V gene has CDR1 MGHRA and CDR2 YSYEKL. CDR3 sequence: CASSQVILNTEAFF. The CDR3 DNA reads TGCGCCAGCAGCCAAGTCATTCTGAACACTGAAGCTTTCTTT.

V and J are TRBV5-1 and TRBJ2-5; perhaps TRBD2 as D (5 bases). The ends were cut back, 0 bases at V and 5 bases at J, with 11 bases in the middle. Germline V gene lookup returns CDR1 SGHRS and CDR2 YFSETQ. The CDR3 consists of 14 residues. CDR3: CASSLAASLETQYF. As DNA, the CDR3 is TGCGCCAGCAGCTTGGCCGCTAGCTTGGAGACCCAGTACTTC.

The gene calls are TRBV7-8 and TRBJ1-4, with D tentatively TRBD1 (5 bases). This CDR3 comprises 15 residues. The germline CDR1 and CDR2 sequences are SGHVS and FQNEAQ. The V and J ends lost 6 bases and 8 bases respectively, with 19 bases between them. The CDR3 here is CASSGFGAGNEKLFF. CDR3 nucleotide sequence: TGTGCCAGCAGTGGCTTTGGGGCCGGGAACGAAAAACTGTTTTTT.